This T cell receptor beta chain appears in the sequencing data of a study of blood T cell repertoires in COVID-19. On the study more broadly: Some COVID-19 samples were acute and others convalescent; all came from the United States, Italy and Spain. T cells, B-cell-depleted T cells, or PBMCs supplied cDNA or gDNA.

On this clone itself: The junction departs from germline at one end; a sequencing error may be responsible.

The CDR3 is 14 amino acids. The germline CDR1 and CDR2 sequences are SGHTA and FQGNSA. In the original processing: Researchers report that nucleated cell counts were estimated from reference gene primer amplification. TCRdb's table, derived via immunoSEQ multiplex PCR, lists solely in-frame clones and lacks some. For V, J and clone size, that table is used; D and trimming come from the DNA. The sample records some 250,000 clones, 84% being singletons. The receptor was isolated from a man in his forties or fifties with active or convalescent COVID-19. The specimen sequenced was peripheral blood. The chain recombines TRBV7-2 with TRBJ2-2, with D possibly TRBD2 on 6 matching bases. CDR3 coding DNA: TGTGCCAGCAGCTTTGGCGGGGCCACCAGGGAGCTGTTTTTT. It codes for CASSFGGATRELFF. The full variable domain, completed using reference TRBV7-2 and TRBJ2-2, is GAGVSQSPSNKVTEKGKDVELRCDPISGHTALYWYRQSLGQGLEFLIYFQGNSAPDKSGLPSDRFSAERTGGSVSTLTIQRTQQEDSAVYLCASSFGGATRELFFGEGSRLTVL.